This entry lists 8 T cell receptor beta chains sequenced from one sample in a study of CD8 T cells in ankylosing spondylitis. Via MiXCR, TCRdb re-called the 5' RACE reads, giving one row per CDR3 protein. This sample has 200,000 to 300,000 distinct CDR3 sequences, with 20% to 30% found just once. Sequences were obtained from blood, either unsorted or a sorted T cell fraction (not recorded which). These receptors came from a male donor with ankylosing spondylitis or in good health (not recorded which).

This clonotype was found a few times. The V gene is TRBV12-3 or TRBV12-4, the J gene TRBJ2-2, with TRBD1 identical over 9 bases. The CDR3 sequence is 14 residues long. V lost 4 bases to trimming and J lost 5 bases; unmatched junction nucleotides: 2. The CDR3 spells CASSSGTGTGELFF. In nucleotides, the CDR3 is TGTGCCAGCAGTTCCGGGACAGGGACCGGGGAGCTGTTTTTT.

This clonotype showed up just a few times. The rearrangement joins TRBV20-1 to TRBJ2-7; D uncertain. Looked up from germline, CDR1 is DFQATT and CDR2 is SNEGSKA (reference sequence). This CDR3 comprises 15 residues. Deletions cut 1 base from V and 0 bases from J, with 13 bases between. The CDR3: CSARVLDPSSYEQYF. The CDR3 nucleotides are TGCAGTGCTAGAGTCTTGGATCCGAGCTCCTACGAGCAGTACTTC.

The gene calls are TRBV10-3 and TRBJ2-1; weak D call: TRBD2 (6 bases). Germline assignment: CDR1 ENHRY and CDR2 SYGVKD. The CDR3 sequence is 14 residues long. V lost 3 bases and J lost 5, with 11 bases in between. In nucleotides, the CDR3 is TGTGCCATCAGTGACCCGGGACTTGACAATGAGCAGTTCTTC. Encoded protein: CAISDPGLDNEQFF.

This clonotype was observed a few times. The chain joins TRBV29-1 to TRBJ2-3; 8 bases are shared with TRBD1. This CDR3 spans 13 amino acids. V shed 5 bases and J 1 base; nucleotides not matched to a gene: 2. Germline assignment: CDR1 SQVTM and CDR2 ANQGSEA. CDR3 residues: CSVTGQGTDTQYF. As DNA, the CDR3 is TGCAGCGTTACGGGACAGGGCACAGATACGCAGTATTTT.

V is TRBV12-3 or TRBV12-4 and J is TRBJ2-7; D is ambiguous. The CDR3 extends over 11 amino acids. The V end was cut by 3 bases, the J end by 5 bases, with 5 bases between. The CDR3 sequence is CASSLHHEQYF. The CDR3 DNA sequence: TGTGCCAGCAGTTTGCACCACGAGCAGTACTTC.

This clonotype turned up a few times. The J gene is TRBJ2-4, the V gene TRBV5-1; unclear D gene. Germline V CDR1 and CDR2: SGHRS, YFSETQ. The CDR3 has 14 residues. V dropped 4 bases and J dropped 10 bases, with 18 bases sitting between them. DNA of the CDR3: TGCGCCAGCAGCCCCCGGACGGGCCCAGAGATTCAGTACTTC. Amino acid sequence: CASSPRTGPEIQYF.

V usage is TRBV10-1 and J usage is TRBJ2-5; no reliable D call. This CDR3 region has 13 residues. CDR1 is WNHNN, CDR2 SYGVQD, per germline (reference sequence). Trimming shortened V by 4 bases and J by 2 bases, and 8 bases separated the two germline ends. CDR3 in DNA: TGCGCCAGCAGTGCTACAGTACAAGAGACCCAGTACTTC. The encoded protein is CASSATVQETQYF.

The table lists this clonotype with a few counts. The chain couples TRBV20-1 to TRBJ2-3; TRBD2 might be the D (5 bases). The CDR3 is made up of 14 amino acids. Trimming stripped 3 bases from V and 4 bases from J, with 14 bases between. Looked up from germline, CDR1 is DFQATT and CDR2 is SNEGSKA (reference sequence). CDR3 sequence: CSASVAGVADTQYF. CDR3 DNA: TGCAGTGCTAGCGTGGCCGGGGTGGCAGATACGCAGTATTTT.